The TCR beta chain described here comes from a study of blood T cell repertoires in COVID-19. About the research overall: COVID-19 samples from acute and convalescent phases originated in the United States, Italy and Spain. Sources were T cells, B-cell-depleted T cells, or PBMCs; the material itself was cDNA or gDNA.

The ends were cut back, 4 bases at V and 4 bases at J, with 14 bases in the middle. The CDR3 is 14 residues long. CDR1 and CDR2 from the germline V gene are MNHEY and SMNVEV (reference sequence). Original processing notes: Estimates of nucleated cell counts were drawn from the amplification of reference gene primers. TCRdb keeps only in-frame clones here, not all; method: immunoSEQ multiplex PCR. That table supplies the V and J calls and clone size; D and trimming were determined from the DNA. The sample includes about 63,000 clones, around 80% seen only once; the top ten take more than 25%. Material: peripheral blood. The clonotype originates from a human donor in a cohort sampled during active COVID-19. The rearrangement joins TRBV27 to TRBJ2-7; TRBD1 is a possible D gene (6 bases). The CDR3 loop is CASSSDGTFYEQYF. CDR3 nucleotides: TGTGCCAGCAGTTCCGACGGGACATTTTACGAGCAGTACTTC.